This T cell receptor beta chain emerged from a study of T cell repertoires in cytomegalovirus infection. Study-level findings and limits: In two of eight donors, the top clonotype was HLA-C-restricted CMV-specific.

This clonotype was counted ten times or more. Its antigen remains unidentified. The V gene end was trimmed by 6 bases and the J gene end by 3 bases; junction bases not matched to a gene: 17. Germline assignment: CDR1 DFQATT and CDR2 SNEGSKA (reference sequence). The CDR3 covers 16 residues. Via MiXCR, TCRdb re-called the reads, giving one row per CDR3 protein. The data hold around 320,000 distinct CDR3 sequences, with around 9.5% observed a single time. Sequencing input: PBMCs. The rearrangement links TRBV20-1 to TRBJ2-7; the match to TRBD2 covers 7 bases. The source of this sequence is a human donor in good health (CMV status not recorded). Some clones in this sample may be carry-over from other donors' samples. Here the CDR3 reads CSAQSQGRGRSYEQYF. The CDR3 bases are TGCAGTGCCCAGTCCCAAGGGCGCGGGAGAAGCTACGAGCAGTACTTC.